This is a list of T cell receptor beta chains from one sample in a study of blood T cell repertoires in COVID-19. Repertoires were generated with immunoSEQ multiplex PCR, while TCRdb's copy carries only in-frame clones and drops some. The table has 150,000 or so clones, roughly 86% seen once. The sample comprised peripheral blood. Receptors were obtained from a woman in her sixties or seventies with COVID-19, enrolled during active disease. Both conserved end residues are trimmed from each CDR3. D genes are given only for firm matches.

>TRBD1|TRBV28|TRBJ1-4
ASRNSGGISEKLF
>.|TRBV10-3|TRBJ1-2
ATVTDGYGYT
>.|TRBV6-1|TRBJ2-7
ASSEGENRVTYEQY
>TRBD2|TRBV2|TRBJ2-7
ASLPGGSSGTPLRHSSYEQY
>.|TRBV28|TRBJ1-5
ASTSGWTQPQH
>.|TRBV3-1/TRBV3-2|TRBJ1-2
ASSQVLAGADYGYT
>.|TRBV11-3|TRBJ1-5
ASSCSRPSPPQH
>TRBD2|TRBV7-9|TRBJ2-2
ASSLDATSGGANTGELF
>.|TRBV6-5|TRBJ1-2
ASRRRTDDNYGYT
>.|TRBV5-5|TRBJ1-6
ASSFAGFDNSPLH
>.|TRBV19|TRBJ2-7
ASSVQGSYEQY
>.|TRBV14|TRBJ2-1
ASSQDRQGIHEQF
>.|TRBV28|TRBJ1-4
ASSPPGRGIQNEKLF
>TRBD2|TRBV5-4|TRBJ2-5
ASSLPGTSGPQETQY
>.|TRBV3-1/TRBV3-2|TRBJ1-1
ASSLTRNTEAF
>TRBD1|TRBV5-1|TRBJ2-2
ASSRDRAGSGELF
>TRBD1|TRBV5-8|TRBJ1-2
ASGLGQGHGYT
>.|TRBV7-2|TRBJ1-1
ASSPGWAAMNTEAF
>TRBD1|TRBV5-1|TRBJ2-1
ASSLAPADRANEQF
>.|TRBV7-9|TRBJ2-3
ASPPGRGTSTDTQY
>TRBD1|TRBV2|TRBJ1-1
ASSVDRGETEAF
>.|TRBV19|TRBJ2-1
ASSQGSYNEQF
>.|TRBV30|TRBJ1-2
AWSVSSRGYT
>TRBD1|TRBV18|TRBJ1-4
ASSPAGGYEKLF
>.|TRBV7-2|TRBJ1-2
ASSTTRAGYGYT
>TRBD1|TRBV7-9|TRBJ2-7
ASSLAGTGLREQY
>TRBD1|TRBV28|TRBJ1-2
ASSFSRDRVRVYGYT
>.|TRBV28|TRBJ1-1
ASSLQGITEAF
>.|TRBV7-8|TRBJ2-7
ASSLVGARGDYEQY
>.|TRBV5-1|TRBJ2-7
ASSSFVGGRSSEQY
>TRBD1|TRBV2|TRBJ1-5
ASSKTGIGNQPQH
>.|TRBV7-6|TRBJ2-1
ASEPLENEQF
>TRBD1|TRBV29-1|TRBJ2-5
SVTRQGQETQY
>.|TRBV5-5|TRBJ1-6
ASSLAGGSGNSPLH
>.|TRBV18|TRBJ1-1
ASSPGLMGGTEAF
>.|TRBV28|TRBJ1-4
ASSLRGSNEKLF
>TRBD1|TRBV6-5|TRBJ1-2
ASRGDRVYGYT
>.|TRBV3-1/TRBV3-2|TRBJ1-3
ASSQLQKSGNTIY
>.|TRBV2|TRBJ1-5
ASSEFHSNQPQH
>.|TRBV6-5|TRBJ2-1
ASSDPGVHEQF
>.|TRBV29-1|TRBJ1-2
SAVGQDGYT
>TRBD2|TRBV9|TRBJ2-1
ASSSGGGGYNEQF
>TRBD1|TRBV20-1|TRBJ2-2
SASRPQGVQGVGELF
>.|TRBV11-2|TRBJ2-1
ASSGQRYNEQF
>TRBD1|TRBV30|TRBJ1-1
AWSVPMTGGSKAF
>.|TRBV6-5|TRBJ1-5
ASSYPTTGNQPQH
>TRBD1|TRBV19|TRBJ2-1
ASSIAGGRQSDEQF
>.|TRBV30|TRBJ2-7
AWSKGVSEQY
>.|TRBV2|TRBJ1-6
ASSEITSSYNSPLH
>.|TRBV19|TRBJ1-5
ASSITRDSNQPQH
>TRBD1|TRBV15|TRBJ2-7
ATSRDKTGAEQY
>.|TRBV5-5|TRBJ1-6
ASSLQNSPLH
>.|TRBV5-1|TRBJ1-3
ASSLDGASGNTIY
>TRBD1|TRBV24-1|TRBJ2-1
ATSPPGTGDNEQF
>.|TRBV3-1/TRBV3-2|TRBJ2-7
ASSQELASYEQY
>TRBD1|TRBV5-5|TRBJ1-2
ASSLGTGLGVYGYT